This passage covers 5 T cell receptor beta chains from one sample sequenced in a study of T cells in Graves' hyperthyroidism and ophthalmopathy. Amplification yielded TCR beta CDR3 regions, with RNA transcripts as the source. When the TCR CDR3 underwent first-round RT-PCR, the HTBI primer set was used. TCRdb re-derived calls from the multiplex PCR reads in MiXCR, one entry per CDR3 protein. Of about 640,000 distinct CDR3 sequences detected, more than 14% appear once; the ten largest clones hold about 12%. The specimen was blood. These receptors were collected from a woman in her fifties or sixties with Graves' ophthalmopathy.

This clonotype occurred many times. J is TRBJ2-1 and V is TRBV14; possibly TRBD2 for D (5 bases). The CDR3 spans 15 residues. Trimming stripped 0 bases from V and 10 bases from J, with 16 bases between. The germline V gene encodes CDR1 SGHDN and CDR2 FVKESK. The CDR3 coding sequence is TGTGCCAGCAGCCAAGAAAGAGGGCTAGTCACCGAGCAGTTCTTC. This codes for CASSQERGLVTEQFF. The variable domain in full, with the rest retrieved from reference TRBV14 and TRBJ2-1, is EAGVTQFPSHSVIEKGQTVTLRCDPISGHDNLYWYRRVMGKEIKFLLHFVKESKQDESGMPNNRFLAERTGGTYSTLKVQPAELEDSGVYFCASSQERGLVTEQFFGPGTRLTVL.

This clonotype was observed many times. CDR3 sequence reads: CASSMIVGTADNYGYTF. CDR3 sequence (DNA): TGTGCCAGTAGTATGATCGTCGGGACAGCTGATAACTATGGCTACACCTTC. This chain links TRBV19 with TRBJ1-2; 7 positions agree with TRBD1. Germline CDR1 reads LNHDA; CDR2 reads SQIVND (reference sequence). V trimming: 3 bases; J trimming: 1 base; junction bases outside the gene matches: 11. CDR3 size: 17 residues.

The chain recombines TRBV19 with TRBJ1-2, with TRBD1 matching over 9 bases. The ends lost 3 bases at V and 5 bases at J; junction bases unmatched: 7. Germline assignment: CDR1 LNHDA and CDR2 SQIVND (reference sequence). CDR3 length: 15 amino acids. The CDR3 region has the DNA TGTGCCAGTAGTATCACAGGGGGCGCGGATTATGGCTACACCTTC. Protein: CASSITGGADYGYTF. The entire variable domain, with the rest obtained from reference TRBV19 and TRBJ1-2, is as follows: DGGITQSPKYLFRKEGQNVTLSCEQNLNHDAMYWYRQDPGQGLRLIYYSQIVNDFQKGDIAEGYSVSREKKESFPLTVTSAQKNPTAFYLCASSITGGADYGYTFGSGTRLTVV.

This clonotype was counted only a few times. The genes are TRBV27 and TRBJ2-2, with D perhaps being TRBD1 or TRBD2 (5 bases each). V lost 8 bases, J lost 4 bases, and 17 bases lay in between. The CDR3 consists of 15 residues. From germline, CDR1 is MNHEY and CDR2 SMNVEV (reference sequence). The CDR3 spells CASGDPIMGTGELFF. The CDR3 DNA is TGTGCCAGCGGGGACCCAATAATGGGCACCGGGGAGCTGTTTTTT.

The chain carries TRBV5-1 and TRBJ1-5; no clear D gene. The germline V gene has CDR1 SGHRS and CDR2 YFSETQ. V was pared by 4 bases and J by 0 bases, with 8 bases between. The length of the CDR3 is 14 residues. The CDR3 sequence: CASSAGTSNQPQHF. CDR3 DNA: TGCGCCAGCAGCGCAGGAACTAGCAATCAGCCCCAGCATTTT. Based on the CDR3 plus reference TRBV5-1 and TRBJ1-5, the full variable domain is KAGVTQTPRYLIKTRGQQVTLSCSPISGHRSVSWYQQTPGQGLQFLFEYFSETQRNKGNFPGRFSGRQFSNSRSEMNVSTLELGDSALYLCASSAGTSNQPQHFGDGTRLSIL.